Listed below are T cell receptor beta chains from one sample, sequenced in a study of blood T cell repertoires in COVID-19. Sequenced by immunoSEQ multiplex PCR; TCRdb stores in-frame clones only, minus some. Altogether over 75,000 clones are present, about nine tenths being singletons, with the ten largest covering around 1.5%. The sample was peripheral blood. The receptors derive from a human donor with active COVID-19. The donor label of this sample is uncertain. Both conserved end residues are part of each CDR3. Fields, in order: clone size, J gene, D gene, V gene, CDR3 DNA, CDR3 protein. A D gene is named only where the DNA matches it firmly. Clone sizes are given selectively: once, few, many, or a class where the clone is expanded.

clone_size: .; j_call: TRBJ2-1; d_call: TRBD1; v_call: TRBV5-1; cdr3_nt: TGCGCCAGCAGCGGGGACAGCCAATCCTACAATGAGCAGTTCTTC; cdr3_aa: CASSGDSQSYNEQFF
clone_size: .; j_call: TRBJ1-4; d_call: TRBD1; v_call: TRBV5-8; cdr3_nt: TGTGCCAGCACTCTTGGGGCAGGGGGCCTAACTAATGAAAAACTGTTTTTT; cdr3_aa: CASTLGAGGLTNEKLFF
clone_size: .; j_call: TRBJ2-3; d_call: .; v_call: TRBV7-9; cdr3_nt: TGTGCCAGCAGCTTACCCCCAGGATTGGGGCTTCTTAGCACAGATACGCAGTATTTT; cdr3_aa: CASSLPPGLGLLSTDTQYF
clone_size: .; j_call: TRBJ1-2; d_call: .; v_call: TRBV3-1/TRBV3-2; cdr3_nt: TGTGCCAGCAGCAGGGGTCGGACCGGGGGAATCTATGGCTACACCTTC; cdr3_aa: CASSRGRTGGIYGYTF
clone_size: .; j_call: TRBJ1-1; d_call: TRBD1; v_call: TRBV18; cdr3_nt: TGTGCCAGCTCACCACGGGGGACAGGTCTAAACCCAAACACTGAAGCTTTCTTT; cdr3_aa: CASSPRGTGLNPNTEAFF
clone_size: .; j_call: TRBJ1-1; d_call: .; v_call: TRBV5-4; cdr3_nt: TGTGCCAGCACAGCCCTAGTGAACACTGAAGCTTTCTTT; cdr3_aa: CASTALVNTEAFF
clone_size: .; j_call: TRBJ2-3; d_call: .; v_call: TRBV5-1; cdr3_nt: TGCGCCAGCAGCCTGACTTGGACAGATACGCAGTATTTT; cdr3_aa: CASSLTWTDTQYF
clone_size: .; j_call: TRBJ2-5; d_call: TRBD1; v_call: TRBV7-2; cdr3_nt: TGTGCCAGCAGCTTAGCGACAGGGTGGGAGACCCAGTACTTC; cdr3_aa: CASSLATGWETQYF
clone_size: .; j_call: TRBJ1-1; d_call: .; v_call: TRBV2; cdr3_nt: TGTGCCAGCGCCGGACAGCCGAACACTGAAGCTTTCTTT; cdr3_aa: CASAGQPNTEAFF
clone_size: .; j_call: TRBJ2-1; d_call: TRBD2; v_call: TRBV4-3; cdr3_nt: TGCGCCAGCAGCCAAGCCCTGGTGAGCGGGGGGACGGGGGAGCAGTTCTTC; cdr3_aa: CASSQALVSGGTGEQFF
clone_size: .; j_call: TRBJ2-1; d_call: TRBD2; v_call: TRBV4-3; cdr3_nt: TGCGCCAGCAGCCAATATCCTAGCGGGGGGTACAATGAGCAGTTCTTC; cdr3_aa: CASSQYPSGGYNEQFF
clone_size: .; j_call: TRBJ1-2; d_call: .; v_call: TRBV12-3/TRBV12-4; cdr3_nt: TGTGCCAGCAGTTTTTTAGGGGCGGGGGGCTACACCTTC; cdr3_aa: CASSFLGAGGYTF
clone_size: .; j_call: TRBJ2-2; d_call: .; v_call: TRBV5-4; cdr3_nt: TGTGCCAGCAGCTTAGACTCCGGGGAGCTGTTTTTT; cdr3_aa: CASSLDSGELFF
clone_size: .; j_call: TRBJ1-1; d_call: .; v_call: TRBV5-1; cdr3_nt: TGCGCCAGCAGCTTGGTAGGGGTTGGGAACACTGAAGCTTTCTTT; cdr3_aa: CASSLVGVGNTEAFF
clone_size: .; j_call: TRBJ2-2; d_call: .; v_call: TRBV4-3; cdr3_nt: TGCGCCAGCAGCCAAGATTCTACGGTCTCCGGGGAGCTGTTTTTT; cdr3_aa: CASSQDSTVSGELFF
clone_size: .; j_call: TRBJ2-1; d_call: .; v_call: TRBV27; cdr3_nt: TGTGCCAGCAGGCCCTGGAGTAACTCCTACAATGAGCAGTTCTTC; cdr3_aa: CASRPWSNSYNEQFF
clone_size: .; j_call: TRBJ1-2; d_call: .; v_call: TRBV29-1; cdr3_nt: TGCAGCGTTGGTCCCCTATTTAACTATGGCTACACCTTC; cdr3_aa: CSVGPLFNYGYTF
clone_size: .; j_call: TRBJ1-5; d_call: TRBD1; v_call: TRBV19; cdr3_nt: TGTGCCAGTAGCCTTACAGGGGAAGTTAGCAATCAGCCCCAGCATTTT; cdr3_aa: CASSLTGEVSNQPQHF
clone_size: few; j_call: TRBJ1-6; d_call: .; v_call: TRBV11-2; cdr3_nt: TGTGCCAGCAGCGATGGACAGAGCTCCTATAATTCACCCCTCCACTTT; cdr3_aa: CASSDGQSSYNSPLHF
clone_size: .; j_call: TRBJ2-3; d_call: TRBD2; v_call: TRBV3-1/TRBV3-2; cdr3_nt: TGTGCCAGCAGCCAAGATAGACTAGCGGGGGGATACACAGATACGCAGTATTTT; cdr3_aa: CASSQDRLAGGYTDTQYF
clone_size: .; j_call: TRBJ2-6; d_call: TRBD2; v_call: TRBV30; cdr3_nt: TGTGCCTGGAGTGTTAGGGGTCGGGAGGCGGCTGGGGCCAACGTCCTGACTTTC; cdr3_aa: CAWSVRGREAAGANVLTF
clone_size: .; j_call: TRBJ1-1; d_call: TRBD1; v_call: TRBV6-2/TRBV6-3; cdr3_nt: TGTGCCAGCAGTTTCTACTTCGACAGGGTGGCTTCTGGAAACACTGAAGCTTTCTTT; cdr3_aa: CASSFYFDRVASGNTEAFF
clone_size: .; j_call: TRBJ1-6; d_call: .; v_call: TRBV7-2; cdr3_nt: TGTGCCAGCAGCTTAGCGGAGGCATATAATTCACCCCTCCACTTT; cdr3_aa: CASSLAEAYNSPLHF